The 14 T cell receptor beta chains given below trace back to one sample, sequenced in a study of blood T cell repertoires in COVID-19. Some clones are missing from TCRdb's copy, which holds only in-frame ones; the method was immunoSEQ multiplex PCR. The sample shows 90,000 to 110,000 clones, about 85% of them seen only once. Sequences were obtained from peripheral blood. All receptors come from a man in his fifties with acute or convalescent COVID-19.

The chain links TRBV6-5 to TRBJ1-1; 7 bases are shared with TRBD1. Per germline, CDR1 MNHEY and CDR2 SVGAGI. This CDR3 has 13 residues. The J segment lost 3 bases and the V segment lost 4 bases, leaving 2 bases of the junction unmatched. CDR3 DNA: TGTGCCAGCAGTTCAGGGGGGTACACTGAAGCTTTCTTT. Amino acid sequence: CASSSGGYTEAFF.

The chain employs TRBV16 and TRBJ1-2; D is perhaps TRBD1 (5 bases). CDR1 and CDR2 from the germline V gene are KGHSY and FQNENV. This CDR3 has 13 residues. Between the trimmed V and J ends, which lost 0 bases and 6 bases, there was a span of 8 bases. CDR3 in amino acids: CASSQSGLDGYTF. Here the CDR3 DNA reads TGTGCCAGCAGCCAATCGGGACTGGATGGCTACACCTTC.

In its sample, this clone was seen a few times. The chain recombines TRBV6-6 with TRBJ2-7; weak D call: TRBD2 (5 bases). Trimming removed 7 bases from V and 3 bases from J, with 13 bases in between. Germline V lookup: CDR1 MNHNY, CDR2 SVGAGI (reference sequence). The CDR3 consists of 13 residues. The chain's CDR3 is CASIGRGIYEQYF. The CDR3, as DNA: TGTGCCAGCATTGGAAGAGGGATCTACGAGCAGTACTTC.

This clone was counted only a few times. The chain couples TRBV27 to TRBJ1-2; D is perhaps TRBD1 (6 bases). The CDR3 has 13 residues. V lost 6 bases, J lost 6 bases, and 14 bases lay in between. Germline V CDR1 and CDR2: MNHEY, SMNVEV (reference sequence). In DNA form, the CDR3 reads TGTGCCAGCAGAACGGGCAGGGGAAATGGCTACACCTTC. It yields the protein CASRTGRGNGYTF.

The CDR3 nucleotides are TGTGCCAGCAGTGGGGGTGGAGGTGGTTCACCCCTCCACTTT. This codes for CASSGGGGGSPLHF. This chain links TRBV25-1 with TRBJ1-6; D gene uncertain. The ends were cut back, 4 bases at V and 9 bases at J, with 13 bases in the middle. Germline CDR1 MGHDK, CDR2 SYGVNS. The length of the CDR3 is 14 residues.

The chain combines TRBV15 with TRBJ1-5, with D possibly TRBD1 on 5 matching bases. The CDR3 is 16 residues long. Germline assignment: CDR1 LNHNV and CDR2 YYDKDF (reference sequence). V lost 0 bases and J 4 bases, leaving 13 bases between the germline ends. CDR3 region: CATSRDKTVRNQPQHF. As DNA, the CDR3 is TGTGCCACCAGCAGAGATAAGACAGTAAGGAATCAGCCCCAGCATTTT.

The genes are TRBV5-1 and TRBJ2-6, with 7 positions matching TRBD1. The CDR3 is 17 amino acids. The V and J ends lost 2 bases and 0 bases, in that order; junction bases with no gene match: 5. Germline V gene sequence: CDR1 SGHRS, CDR2 YFSETQ. For the CDR3, the DNA is TGCGCCAGCAGCTTTTACAGGGGTCGCTCTGGGGCCAACGTCCTGACTTTC. It encodes CASSFYRGRSGANVLTF.

The gene calls are TRBV10-3 and TRBJ2-3; TRBD1 matches 7 bases. Losses at the gene ends were 5 bases for V and 2 bases for J; bases not matched to a gene: 7. There are 15 residues in the CDR3. Germline V lookup: CDR1 ENHRY, CDR2 SYGVKD. The CDR3 is CAISTHRGPTDTQYF. The CDR3 DNA reads TGTGCCATCAGTACTCACAGGGGCCCCACAGATACGCAGTATTTT.

The gene calls are TRBV29-1 and TRBJ1-3; D uncertain. This CDR3 has 13 residues. Germline V lookup: CDR1 SQVTM, CDR2 ANQGSEA. V dropped 7 bases and J dropped 3 bases, with 13 bases sitting between them. In DNA, the CDR3 is TGCAGCGGAACGGGGAACCTTGGAAACACCATATATTTT. Translated: CSGTGNLGNTIYF. The variable domain in full, completed from reference TRBV29-1 and TRBJ1-3, reads SAVISQKPSRDICQRGTSLTIQCQVDSQVTMMFWYRQQPGQSLTLIATANQGSEATYESGFVIDKFPISRPNLTFSTLTVSNMSPEDSSIYLCSGTGNLGNTIYFGEGSWLTVV.

A few counts support this clone. The rearrangement links TRBV28 to TRBJ2-3; D gene unclear. Trimming took off 6 bases at V and 0 bases at J, with 7 bases between the two ends. CDR3 size: 13 residues. CDR1 MDHEN and CDR2 SYDVKM come from the germline V gene. The CDR3 here is CASRLHSTDTQYF. The CDR3 DNA sequence: TGTGCCAGCAGACTCCATAGCACAGATACGCAGTATTTT. Using reference TRBV28 and TRBJ2-3 for the parts outside the CDR3, the full variable domain is DVKVTQSSRYLVKRTGEKVFLECVQDMDHENMFWYRQDPGLGLRLIYFSYDVKMKEKGDIPEGYSVSREKKERFSLILESASTNQTSMYLCASRLHSTDTQYFGPGTRLTVL.

The V gene is TRBV7-3, the J gene TRBJ2-5; no definite D call. Germline V gives CDR1 SGHTA, CDR2 FQGTGA. V was cut by 3 bases and J by 0 bases, with 5 bases left in between. CDR3 length: 13 amino acids. The CDR3 reads CASSLGDQETQYF. The DNA of the CDR3 is TGTGCCAGCAGCTTGGGCGACCAAGAGACCCAGTACTTC.

The chain carries TRBV2 and TRBJ2-7; TRBD2 might be the D (6 bases). The CDR3 is 14 amino acids. The germline CDR1 and CDR2 sequences are SNHLY and FYNNEI. V dropped 4 bases and J dropped 5 bases, with 15 bases sitting between them. CDR3 coding DNA: TGTGCCAGCAGTGGGAGGGCAGGGATCGACGAGCAGTACTTC. Translated, it gives CASSGRAGIDEQYF.

The chain recombines TRBV25-1 with TRBJ1-4, with D perhaps TRBD1 (5 bases). The CDR3 has 14 amino acids. Per the germline V gene, CDR1 is MGHDK and CDR2 is SYGVNS. V was trimmed by 2 bases and J by 8 bases, leaving 12 bases between them. Written as DNA, the CDR3 is TGTGCCAGCAGTGAAGGGGCAGGAGGGGAAAAACTGTTTTTT. Amino acid sequence: CASSEGAGGEKLFF.

DNA for the CDR3: TGTGCCAGCAGCCCGATTGGACAGTCCACCGGGGAGCTGTTTTTT. Amino acids: CASSPIGQSTGELFF. The rearrangement joins TRBV7-2 to TRBJ2-2, with D perhaps matching TRBD1 (6 bases). Germline assignment: CDR1 SGHTA and CDR2 FQGNSA. Trimming removed 5 bases from V and 4 bases from J, with 14 bases in between. The CDR3 loop spans 15 amino acids.